This T cell receptor beta chain was identified in a study of CD8+ T cells in alopecia areata. RNA extraction and reverse transcription yielded cDNA as sequencing template. Assay used: immunoSEQ multiplex PCR; TCRdb lists only in-frame clones, some missing. The sample has about 110,000 clones; roughly 59% are singletons. This clone has a handful of counts. The sequencing input was CD8+ T cells sorted from blood. The clonotype was recovered from a human donor in good health.

This CDR3 reads CASSLTDTVGSGYTF. The CDR3 bases are TGTGCCAGCAGCTTGACGGACACTGTCGGATCTGGCTACACCTTC. The chain links TRBV7-6 to TRBJ1-2; possible D gene TRBD1, 5 bases. Germline V gene lookup returns CDR1 SGHVS and CDR2 FNYEAQ. The CDR3 has 15 residues. V lost 3 bases, J lost 7 bases, and 18 bases lay in between. The full variable domain, in which reference TRBV7-6 and TRBJ1-2 provide the parts outside the CDR3, is GAGVSQSPRYKVTKRGQDVALRCDPISGHVSLYWYRQALGQGPEFLTYFNYEAQQDKSGLPNDRFSAERPEGSISTLTIQRTEQRDSAMYRCASSLTDTVGSGYTFGSGTRLTVV.